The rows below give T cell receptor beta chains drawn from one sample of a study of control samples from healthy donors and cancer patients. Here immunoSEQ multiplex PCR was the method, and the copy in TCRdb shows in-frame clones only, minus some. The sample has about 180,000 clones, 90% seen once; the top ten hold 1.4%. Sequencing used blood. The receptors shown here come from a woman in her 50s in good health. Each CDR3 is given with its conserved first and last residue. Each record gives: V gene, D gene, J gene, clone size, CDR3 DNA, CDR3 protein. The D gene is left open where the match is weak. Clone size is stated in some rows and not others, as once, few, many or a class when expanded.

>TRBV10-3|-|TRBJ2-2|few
TGTGCCATCAGGGAAGACGCCGGGGAGCTGTTTTTT
CAIREDAGELFF
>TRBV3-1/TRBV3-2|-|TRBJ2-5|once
TGTGCCAGCAGCCAAAGTCAGGTCAGGGAGACCCAGTACTTC
CASSQSQVRETQYF
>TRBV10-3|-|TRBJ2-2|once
TGTGCCATCAGCTCAGGGGGAGGCGGGGAGCTGTTTTTT
CAISSGGGGELFF
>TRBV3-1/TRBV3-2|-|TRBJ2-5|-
TGTGCCAGCAGCCAAGGTTTAGAAGAGACCCAGTACTTC
CASSQGLEETQYF
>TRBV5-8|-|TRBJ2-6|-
TGTGCCAACACCCGACAGGCTGGGGCCAACGTCCTGACTTTC
CANTRQAGANVLTF
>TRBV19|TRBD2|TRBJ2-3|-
TGTGCCACGGGAAGGCTAGCGGGAGTTGGCGGCACAGATACGCAGTATTTT
CATGRLAGVGGTDTQYF
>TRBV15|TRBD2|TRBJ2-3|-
TGTGCCACCAGCTGGGACTACACAGATACGCAGTATTTT
CATSWDYTDTQYF
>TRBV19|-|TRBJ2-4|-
TGTGCCAGTAGTGCCCTGTTTGGGCCCAACATTCAGTACTTC
CASSALFGPNIQYF
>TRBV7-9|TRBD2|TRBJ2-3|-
TGTGCCAGCAGGACACTGGGAGCGGGGGTTACAGATACGCAGTATTTT
CASRTLGAGVTDTQYF
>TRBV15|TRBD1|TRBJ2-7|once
TGTGCCACCAGCAGATGGGACAGTTACGAGCAGTACTTC
CATSRWDSYEQYF
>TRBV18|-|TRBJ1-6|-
TGTGCCAGCTCACCAGGGGCAGGCCCACCCCTCCACTTT
CASSPGAGPPLHF
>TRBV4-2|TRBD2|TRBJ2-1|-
TGTGCCAGCAGCCAAGATTCAAGCGGGAGGGTTCACAATGAGCAGTTCTTC
CASSQDSSGRVHNEQFF
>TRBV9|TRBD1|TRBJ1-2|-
TGTGCCAGCAGCTCGGTTACAGGGGGGATCTATGGCTACACCTTC
CASSSVTGGIYGYTF
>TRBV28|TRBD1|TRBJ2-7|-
TGTGCCAGCAGCTGGGACAGGGGGCAGTACGAGCAGTACTTC
CASSWDRGQYEQYF
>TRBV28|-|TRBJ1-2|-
TGTGCCAGCAGTAGACGCTTAATGGGGGTAGTCGGCTACACCTTC
CASSRRLMGVVGYTF
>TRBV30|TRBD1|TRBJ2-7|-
TGTGCCTGGAGCAATTTGGACAGGGTGAACAACGAGCAGTACTTC
CAWSNLDRVNNEQYF
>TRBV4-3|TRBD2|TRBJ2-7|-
TGCGCCAGCAGCCAAGGACTAGCGGGCCTCTACGAGCAGTACTTC
CASSQGLAGLYEQYF
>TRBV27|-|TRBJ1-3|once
TGTGCCAGCGGCGAGCGAGGGGCAAGAAACACCATATATTTT
CASGERGARNTIYF
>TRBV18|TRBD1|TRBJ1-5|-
TGTGCCAGCTCACCCCAGGGGGCTAACAATCAGCCCCAGCATTTT
CASSPQGANNQPQHF
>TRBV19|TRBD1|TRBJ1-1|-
TGTGCCAGTAGTATACCGAGGAGGCAGGGGGTGGAAGCTTTCTTT
CASSIPRRQGVEAFF
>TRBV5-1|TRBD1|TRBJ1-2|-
TGCGCCAGCAGCTTGGGACAGGGGGACTTTGGCTACACCTTC
CASSLGQGDFGYTF
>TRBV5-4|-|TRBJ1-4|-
TGTGCCAGCAGCTTCAAAGGGGGACCTGAAAAACTGTTTTTT
CASSFKGGPEKLFF
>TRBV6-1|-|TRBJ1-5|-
TGTGCCAGCAGTGAACTAGTAAATCAGCCCCAGCATTTT
CASSELVNQPQHF
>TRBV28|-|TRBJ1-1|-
TGTGCCAGCAGTCTGCAAGGGGGCACTGAAGCTTTCTTT
CASSLQGGTEAFF
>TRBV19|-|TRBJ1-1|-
TGTGCCAGTTCGAGGTTTAACGGGAACACTGAAGCTTTCTTT
CASSRFNGNTEAFF
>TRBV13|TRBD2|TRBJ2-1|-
TGTGCCAGCAGCTTAAATGGTCGGGGGGGTTACTACAATGAGCAGTTCTTC
CASSLNGRGGYYNEQFF
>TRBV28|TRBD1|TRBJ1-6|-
TGTGCCAGCAGTGTGACAGGGGAGCTTTCCTTCTATAATTCACCCCTCCACTTT
CASSVTGELSFYNSPLHF
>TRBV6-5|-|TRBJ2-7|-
TGTGCCAGCCTGTCGGCCCTCTACGAGCAGTACTTC
CASLSALYEQYF
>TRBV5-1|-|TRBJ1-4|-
TGCGCCAGCAGCATCGATCGAGGGGGTCATGAAAAACTGTTTTTT
CASSIDRGGHEKLFF
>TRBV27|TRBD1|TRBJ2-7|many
TGTGCCAGCATCCCCCTTGGGCCGACAGGGGGCTCCTACGAGCAGTACTTC
CASIPLGPTGGSYEQYF
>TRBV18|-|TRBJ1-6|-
TGTGCCAGCTCACCACGGCCGACGTCATATTCACCCCTCCACTTT
CASSPRPTSYSPLHF
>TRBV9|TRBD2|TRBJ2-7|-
TGTGCCAGCAGCAGTAGCGGGGGGGCCTCCGGCGAGCAGTACTTC
CASSSSGGASGEQYF
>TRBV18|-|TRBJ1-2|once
TGTGCCAGCTCAAACGACAGGAGTGGCTACACCTTC
CASSNDRSGYTF
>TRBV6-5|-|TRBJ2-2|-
TGTGCCACTTTAACAGGGCTCGGGGAGCTGTTTTTT
CATLTGLGELFF
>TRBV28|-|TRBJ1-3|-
TGTGCCAGCAGCCCTCCCCGGGGTACTTTCTCTGGAAACACCATATATTTT
CASSPPRGTFSGNTIYF
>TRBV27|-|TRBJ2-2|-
TGTGCCAGCCGGGCCCACGGGGAGCTGTTTTTT
CASRAHGELFF